The subject of this entry is one T cell receptor (beta chain). Its antigen is unknown. The record originates from a study of CXCR3-negative and CXCR3-positive naive CD8 T cells. 5' RACE that incorporated UMI labels was used to prepare the TRB cDNA libraries. TCRdb reprocessed the 5' RACE reads; each CDR3 protein has one entry and no DNA is given. This sample's table reports 6,000 to 8,500 distinct CDR3 sequences. Findings and caveats of the study: TRB CDR3 properties indicated TCR strength, while surface CD5 was similar across naive subsets. Researchers reported similar TRBV-TRBJ usage in naive CXCR3-negative and CXCR3-positive cells, though memory differed. Hydrophobicity of TRB CDR3s was greater in CXCR3-positive naive cells than in CXCR3-negative naive cells.

Within the CD8+ T cell compartment, naive cells were CD45RO-CCR7+CD27+CD95-. This CDR3 is 16 amino acids long. Per germline, CDR1 SGDLS and CDR2 YYNGEE. This chain connects TRBV9 to TRBJ2-3; TCRdb selects TRBD2, and the lack of DNA leaves this call unchecked. This receptor was taken from a human donor in good health. Some clones in this sample may be carry-over from other donors' samples. The specimen was naive CXCR3- CD8+ T cells from blood. Subset indicated: CD45RO-CCR7+CD27+CD95- naive CD8+ T cells lacking CXCR3 (TNR3-). Here the CDR3 reads CASSVASGGSTDTQYF.